One sample yielded the 27 T cell receptor beta chains listed below, sequenced in a study of blood T cell repertoires in COVID-19. The protocol was immunoSEQ multiplex PCR, while the TCRdb copy is restricted to in-frame clones and leaves out a portion. The sample carries tens of thousands of clones, about four fifths recorded once. Sequencing was done on a sample of peripheral blood. The source is a man between 65 and 85 years old with acute or convalescent COVID-19.

The chain couples TRBV6-5 to TRBJ1-4, with D perhaps matching TRBD1 (5 bases). Trimming took 0 bases from V and 8 from J, leaving 13 bases between them. CDR1 and CDR2 (germline): MNHEY, SVGAGI. CDR3 length: 15 residues. CDR3 sequence (DNA): TGTGCCAGCAGTTACTCCGGACAACCCGGGGAAAAACTGTTTTTT. Translation: CASSYSGQPGEKLFF.

J is TRBJ1-1 and V is TRBV5-1; D unclear. This CDR3 has 13 residues. CDR1 is SGHRS, CDR2 YFSETQ, per germline. V gave up 6 bases and J gave up 0 bases, with 9 bases separating them. This chain's CDR3 is CASKQSMNTEAFF. The DNA of the CDR3 is TGCGCCAGCAAACAGTCCATGAACACTGAAGCTTTCTTT.

The chain employs TRBV20-1 and TRBJ1-5, with D hard to call. The ends were cut back, 3 bases at V and 6 bases at J, with 15 bases in the middle. This CDR3 contains 14 residues. The germline CDR1 and CDR2 sequences are DFQATT and SNEGSKA (reference sequence). The CDR3 is CSASAPPFSQPQHF. The CDR3 nucleotides are TGCAGTGCTAGTGCTCCCCCTTTTTCTCAGCCCCAGCATTTT.

The chain recombines TRBV27 with TRBJ2-3; tentative D call: TRBD2 (6 bases). Germline loops: CDR1 MNHEY, CDR2 SMNVEV (reference sequence). The CDR3 consists of 15 residues. Trimming left V 6 bases short and J 6 bases short, with 19 bases between. The CDR3: CASRPVSGSRDTQYF. CDR3 nucleotide sequence: TGTGCCAGCAGGCCCGTTAGCGGCAGTCGGGATACGCAGTATTTT.

In nucleotides, the CDR3 is TGCAGCGTTGAGGCCTCAACAGGGGTCAGGACGGGCGAGCAGTACTTC. Translated: CSVEASTGVRTGEQYF. The chain uses TRBV29-1 and TRBJ2-7, with TRBD1 matching over 7 bases. Trimming at V came to 3 bases and at J to 6 bases, leaving 17 bases not matched to a gene. The CDR3 totals 16 residues. Germline V gene sequence: CDR1 SQVTM, CDR2 ANQGSEA.

The chain has TRBV3-1 (or the pseudogene TRBV3-2) and TRBJ1-2, with TRBD1 matching over 8 bases. The CDR3 loop spans 17 amino acids. V was pared by 4 bases and J by 5 bases, with 15 bases of the junction left unmatched. Germline CDR1 is LGHDT and CDR2 is YNNKEL (reference sequence). CDR3: CASSPRSTRGLRYGYTF. The CDR3 DNA reads TGTGCCAGCAGCCCGCGTTCGACCAGGGGGCTACGGTATGGCTACACCTTC.

The rearrangement links TRBV7-2 to TRBJ1-1, with TRBD1 matching 11 bases. With V trimmed by 4 bases and J by 6 bases, 1 base remained unmatched. CDR1 SGHTA and CDR2 FQGNSA come from the germline V gene. The CDR3 is made up of 13 amino acids. Here the CDR3 DNA reads TGTGCCAGCAGCTCGGACAGGGGGCCTGAAGCTTTCTTT. It specifies CASSSDRGPEAFF. The full variable domain, its missing parts supplied by reference TRBV7-2 and TRBJ1-1, is GAGVSQSPSNKVTEKGKDVELRCDPISGHTALYWYRQSLGQGLEFLIYFQGNSAPDKSGLPSDRFSAERTGGSVSTLTIQRTQQEDSAVYLCASSSDRGPEAFFGQGTRLTVV.

The rearrangement links TRBV28 to TRBJ1-1; no firm D call. Per the germline V gene, CDR1 is MDHEN and CDR2 is SYDVKM. CDR3 length: 14 residues. V was pared by 6 bases and J by 3 bases, with 14 bases between. The CDR3 DNA reads TGTGCCAGCAGCTTCTACTCCAAATACACTGAAGCTTTCTTT. Translated: CASSFYSKYTEAFF. Full variable domain (rest looked up from reference TRBV28 and TRBJ1-1): DVKVTQSSRYLVKRTGEKVFLECVQDMDHENMFWYRQDPGLGLRLIYFSYDVKMKEKGDIPEGYSVSREKKERFSLILESASTNQTSMYLCASSFYSKYTEAFFGQGTRLTVV.

This clone was recorded only once. V gene TRBV19 combines with J gene TRBJ1-1; possible D gene TRBD1, 6 bases. The V gene's germline CDR1 is LNHDA and CDR2 SQIVND (reference sequence). With 6 bases removed from V and 6 bases from J, the gap between germline ends came to 11 bases. The CDR3 covers 12 residues. CDR3 residues: CASRPQGPEAFF. The DNA for the CDR3 is TGTGCCAGTAGGCCACAGGGTCCTGAAGCTTTCTTT.

This sequence joins TRBV28 and TRBJ2-7, with unresolved D. Germline-derived CDR1 and CDR2 are MDHEN and SYDVKM. CDR3 size: 14 residues. Between the trimmed V and J ends, which lost 1 base and 2 bases, there was a span of 9 bases. CDR3 DNA sequence: TGTGCCAGCAGTTTATTGGGCCGAACCTACGAGCAGTACTTC. Amino acid sequence: CASSLLGRTYEQYF.

In DNA, the CDR3 is TGCGCCAGCAGCTTGCAGGGTTTTCAGCCCCAGCATTTT. Its protein product is CASSLQGFQPQHF. V is TRBV5-1 and J is TRBJ1-5, with a possible D match to TRBD1 (5 bases). The germline V gene encodes CDR1 SGHRS and CDR2 YFSETQ. Between the trimmed V and J ends, which lost 1 base and 6 bases, there was a span of 8 bases. The CDR3 is made up of 13 amino acids.

The V and J genes are TRBV28 and TRBJ2-1, with TRBD1 identical over 10 bases. The V gene's germline CDR1 is MDHEN and CDR2 SYDVKM. Losses at the gene ends were 2 bases for V and 0 bases for J; bases not matched to a gene: 10. The CDR3 totals 19 residues. The CDR3 sequence is CASSLEVGQGVPSYNEQFF. The CDR3 bases are TGTGCCAGCAGTTTAGAGGTCGGACAGGGGGTCCCCTCCTACAATGAGCAGTTCTTC.

The rearrangement links TRBV9 to TRBJ2-5; TRBD1 is a possible D gene (6 bases). CDR1 is SGDLS, CDR2 YYNGEE, per germline. Trimming took 0 bases from V and 5 from J, leaving 14 bases between them. The CDR3 runs to 15 residues. The chain's CDR3 is CASSVVYGGVETQYF. In nucleotides, the CDR3 is TGTGCCAGCAGCGTAGTATATGGGGGCGTCGAGACCCAGTACTTC. The variable domain in full, with the rest retrieved from reference TRBV9 and TRBJ2-5, is DSGVTQTPKHLITATGQRVTLRCSPRSGDLSVYWYQQSLDQGLQFLIQYYNGEERAKGNILERFSAQQFPDLHSELNLSSLELGDSALYFCASSVVYGGVETQYFGPGTRLLVL.

The chain joins TRBV24-1 to TRBJ2-2, with 8 bases fitting TRBD1. The CDR3 sequence is 17 residues long. With V trimmed by 4 bases and J by 4 bases, 10 bases remained unmatched. Germline CDR1 and CDR2: KGHDR and SFDVKD. This chain's CDR3 is CATSDLDRGESTGELFF. The CDR3 DNA reads TGTGCCACCAGTGACCTTGACAGGGGTGAGAGCACCGGGGAGCTGTTTTTT.

The chain couples TRBV28 to TRBJ2-7, with 11 bases aligning to TRBD1. The ends lost 5 bases at V and 3 bases at J; junction bases unmatched: 3. The germline CDR1 and CDR2 sequences are MDHEN and SYDVKM. This CDR3 is 14 amino acids long. CDR3 sequence reads: CASSLGTGGYEQYF. The CDR3, as DNA: TGTGCCAGCAGTCTGGGGACAGGGGGCTACGAGCAGTACTTC. Filled out from reference TRBV28 and TRBJ2-7, the complete variable domain reads DVKVTQSSRYLVKRTGEKVFLECVQDMDHENMFWYRQDPGLGLRLIYFSYDVKMKEKGDIPEGYSVSREKKERFSLILESASTNQTSMYLCASSLGTGGYEQYFGPGTRLTVT.

The genes are TRBV25-1 and TRBJ1-4, with D perhaps TRBD1 (6 bases). The CDR3 has 15 amino acids. V lost 4 bases, J lost 8 bases, and 17 bases lay in between. The germline gives CDR1 MGHDK, CDR2 SYGVNS. The CDR3 bases are TGTGCCAGCAGTGCCCACACAGGGAATTTCGAAAAACTGTTTTTT. It encodes CASSAHTGNFEKLFF.

This clone has only one observation. CDR3 loop: CAANGGYSTIEAFF. CDR3 bases: TGTGCCGCTAATGGCGGGTACTCTACTATTGAAGCTTTCTTT. The chain joins TRBV28 to TRBJ1-1, with D unclear. V dropped 11 bases and J dropped 7 bases, with 23 bases sitting between them. The V gene's germline CDR1 is MDHEN and CDR2 SYDVKM. This CDR3 is built from 14 residues. Complete variable domain (other parts from reference TRBV28 and TRBJ1-1): DVKVTQSSRYLVKRTGEKVFLECVQDMDHENMFWYRQDPGLGLRLIYFSYDVKMKEKGDIPEGYSVSREKKERFSLILESASTNQTSMYLCAANGGYSTIEAFFGQGTRLTVV.

The J gene is TRBJ2-5, the V gene TRBV5-4; D possibly corresponds to TRBD1 (6 bases). CDR3 length equals 13 residues. CDR1 is SGHNT and CDR2 is YYREEE in the germline V gene (reference sequence). Trimming cost V 4 bases and J 5 bases, with 12 bases left between them. In DNA, the CDR3 is TGTGCCAGCAGCCCTACAGGGATCGAGACCCAGTACTTC. Translated: CASSPTGIETQYF.

This clone was detected once. The chain combines TRBV27 with TRBJ1-1; TRBD1 aligns across 9 bases. Germline CDR1 reads MNHEY; CDR2 reads SMNVEV (reference sequence). Unmatched junction bases numbered 8, after V lost 6 bases and J lost 6 bases. The CDR3 extends over 14 amino acids. The CDR3, as DNA: TGTGCCAGCAGCCCCGGGACAGGGTCTTCTGAAGCTTTCTTT. Amino acid sequence: CASSPGTGSSEAFF.

This clone appeared a single time. The chain is built from TRBV7-9 and TRBJ2-1; TRBD2 matches 8 bases. The germline V gene has CDR1 SEHNR and CDR2 FQNEAQ (reference sequence). The V and J ends lost 5 bases and 4 bases, in that order; junction bases with no gene match: 10. The CDR3 consists of 16 residues. The CDR3 protein is CASSSPAGGPYNEQFF. CDR3 DNA: TGTGCCAGCAGCAGCCCGGCGGGGGGCCCGTACAATGAGCAGTTCTTC.

The V gene is TRBV28, the J gene TRBJ2-1; 12 positions agree with TRBD2. V shed 7 bases, J shed 5 bases, and the junction held 12 bases outside the gene matches. The CDR3 runs to 17 residues. Germline V lookup: CDR1 MDHEN, CDR2 SYDVKM. CDR3: CASKALAGGWRDNEQFF. The CDR3 DNA reads as TGTGCCAGCAAGGCACTAGCGGGAGGTTGGCGGGACAATGAGCAGTTCTTC.

The V call is TRBV14, the J call TRBJ2-3; possible D gene TRBD2, 6 bases. Germline V gene data show CDR1 as SGHDN and CDR2 as FVKESK. This CDR3 contains 15 residues. With 4 bases removed from V and 0 bases from J, the gap between germline ends came to 11 bases. CDR3: CASSLWDFSTDTQYF. CDR3 nucleotide sequence: TGTGCCAGCAGCCTCTGGGACTTTAGCACAGATACGCAGTATTTT.

The V gene is TRBV28, the J gene TRBJ1-3; TRBD1 matches 10 bases. Looked up from germline, CDR1 is MDHEN and CDR2 is SYDVKM. V lost 5 bases to trimming and J lost 1 base; unmatched junction nucleotides: 8. The CDR3 covers 17 residues. The CDR3 DNA sequence: TGTGCCAGCAGTCCATCCGGACAGGGGGTTTCTGGAAACACCATATATTTT. Translation gives CASSPSGQGVSGNTIYF.

This chain uses TRBV12-3 or TRBV12-4 with TRBJ2-5; 7 bases line up with TRBD2. Trimming at V came to 5 bases and at J to 2 bases, leaving 2 bases not matched to a gene. The CDR3 covers 13 residues. The CDR3 is CASSRTRQETQYF. The CDR3 DNA reads as TGTGCCAGCAGTCGGACTAGGCAAGAGACCCAGTACTTC.

The chain uses TRBV7-2 and TRBJ2-7, with 9 bases that match TRBD1. J was trimmed by 5 bases and V by 5 bases; bases with no gene match: 10. This CDR3 region has 15 residues. From germline, CDR1 is SGHTA and CDR2 FQGNSA. CDR3 residues: CASSSPGTGSHEQYF. As DNA, the CDR3 is TGTGCCAGCAGCAGCCCCGGGACAGGGTCCCACGAGCAGTACTTC.

V is TRBV6-5 and J is TRBJ1-5; TRBD1 aligns across 10 bases. The CDR3 loop spans 14 amino acids. Germline-derived CDR1 and CDR2 are MNHEY and SVGAGI. J gave up 5 bases and V 6 bases, and 4 bases lay outside the gene matches. CDR3: CASRGTGEYQPQHF. The CDR3 nucleotides read TGTGCCAGCAGAGGGACAGGGGAGTATCAGCCCCAGCATTTT.

The genes are TRBV10-3 and TRBJ1-2; D is possibly TRBD1 (5 bases). Germline values: CDR1 ENHRY, CDR2 SYGVKD. The CDR3 runs 18 residues. The germline V and J ends were trimmed by 0 bases and 1 base, with 18 bases remaining between them. The CDR3 here is CAISESTSGQFINYGYTF. In DNA, the CDR3 is TGTGCCATCAGTGAGTCGACGTCCGGACAATTCATTAACTATGGCTACACCTTC.